The rows below give T cell receptor beta chains drawn from one sample of a study of CD8+ T cells in alopecia areata. Data came from immunoSEQ multiplex PCR; TCRdb stores just in-frame clones and leaves some out. The sample contains about 76,000 clones, 66% of which appear only once. The material was CD8+ T cells sorted from blood, obtained at week 24, from a patient treated with tofacitinib. Every receptor here comes from a human donor with alopecia areata. Both conserved end residues are part of each CDR3. The D gene is left open where the match is weak. Size is stated for part of the rows, as once, few or many counts, or as a class when the clone is expanded.

V: TRBV7-2
J: TRBJ2-3
D: TRBD2
size: NA
DNA: TGTGCCAGCAGCTTAGCTAGCGGGAGGGACGGGGATACGCAGTATTTT
CDR3: CASSLASGRDGDTQYF

V: TRBV28
J: TRBJ1-2
D: TRBD1
size: NA
DNA: TGTGCCAGCAGTACTCGGACAGGCACAGCTAACTATGGCTACACCTTC
CDR3: CASSTRTGTANYGYTF

V: TRBV7-2
J: TRBJ1-1
D: NA
size: NA
DNA: TGTGCCAGCAGCTATTGGGGGGGCACTGAAGCTTTCTTT
CDR3: CASSYWGGTEAFF

V: TRBV19
J: TRBJ1-5
D: NA
size: NA
DNA: TGTGCCAGTAGTAGCTTGGAAGGGGGCAATCAGCCCCAGCATTTT
CDR3: CASSSLEGGNQPQHF

V: TRBV7-9
J: TRBJ1-1
D: NA
size: NA
DNA: TGTGCCAGCAGCTTAGACGGTCCCACTGAAGCTTTCTTT
CDR3: CASSLDGPTEAFF

V: TRBV4-3
J: TRBJ2-1
D: NA
size: NA
DNA: TGCGCCAGCAGCCAAGATATGTCGAGCGTCTACAATGAGCAGTTCTTC
CDR3: CASSQDMSSVYNEQFF

V: TRBV9
J: TRBJ2-7
D: TRBD2
size: once
DNA: TGTGCCAGCAGCGCCGGGACTAACCTCTACGAGCAGTACTTC
CDR3: CASSAGTNLYEQYF

V: TRBV27
J: TRBJ2-3
D: TRBD2
size: few
DNA: TGTGCCAGCAGTTTTCTTCGACTAGCGGGTCCAGATACGCAGTATTTT
CDR3: CASSFLRLAGPDTQYF

V: TRBV4-1
J: TRBJ2-6
D: NA
size: few
DNA: TGCGCCACCGATCCGGGGTCTTCCTCTGGGGCCAACGTCCTGACTTTC
CDR3: CATDPGSSSGANVLTF

V: TRBV29-1
J: TRBJ1-3
D: TRBD1
size: NA
DNA: TGCAGCGGTGACCCCGGGACAGGGGCCGGAAACACCATATATTTT
CDR3: CSGDPGTGAGNTIYF

V: TRBV27
J: TRBJ1-6
D: TRBD1
size: NA
DNA: TGTGCCATCAAATCCGGGACAGGGAATTCACCCCTCCACTTT
CDR3: CAIKSGTGNSPLHF

V: TRBV29-1
J: TRBJ2-7
D: NA
size: NA
DNA: TGCAGCGTTGCGGGGGTTTATCCCTACGAGCAGTACTTC
CDR3: CSVAGVYPYEQYF

V: TRBV27
J: TRBJ2-3
D: TRBD2
size: NA
DNA: TGTGCCAGCAGTTTAATAGCGGGAGAGGGGGCAGATACGCAGTATTTT
CDR3: CASSLIAGEGADTQYF

V: TRBV4-1
J: TRBJ2-5
D: NA
size: NA
DNA: TGCGCCAGCAGCGGAGTTGGGGAGACCCAGTACTTC
CDR3: CASSGVGETQYF

V: TRBV4-3
J: TRBJ2-7
D: NA
size: NA
DNA: TGCGCCAGCAGCCAAGATGGGTACGAGCAGTACTTC
CDR3: CASSQDGYEQYF

V: TRBV4-1
J: TRBJ2-1
D: NA
size: NA
DNA: TGCGCCAGCAGCCTCCTAGGCTACAGCTCCTACAATGAGCAGTTCTTC
CDR3: CASSLLGYSSYNEQFF

V: TRBV4-3
J: TRBJ1-5
D: NA
size: NA
DNA: TGCGCCAGCAGTCTAGGACGGACGTTGAATCAGCCCCAGCATTTT
CDR3: CASSLGRTLNQPQHF

V: TRBV7-2
J: TRBJ1-1
D: NA
size: NA
DNA: TGTGCCAGCAGCCCCGAACGGGATCGGCCCTCGGCTATGAACACTGAAGCTTTCTTT
CDR3: CASSPERDRPSAMNTEAFF

V: TRBV7-9
J: TRBJ1-1
D: NA
size: NA
DNA: TGTGCCAGCAGCTTAGCGCGTGGGACCCGAAGGGGAGCTTTCTTT
CDR3: CASSLARGTRRGAFF

V: TRBV9
J: TRBJ2-7
D: NA
size: NA
DNA: TGTGCCAGCAGCGTAGCCGAGGGGACCTACGAGCAGTACTTC
CDR3: CASSVAEGTYEQYF

V: TRBV4-1
J: TRBJ2-7
D: NA
size: NA
DNA: TGCGCCAGCAGCCACGACAGGACCTACGAGCAGTACTTC
CDR3: CASSHDRTYEQYF

V: TRBV4-1
J: TRBJ2-7
D: TRBD1
size: NA
DNA: TGCGCCAGCAGCCAAGATACGGGACAGGGGAATCACGAGCAGTACTTC
CDR3: CASSQDTGQGNHEQYF

V: TRBV4-1
J: TRBJ2-1
D: TRBD2
size: NA
DNA: TGCGCCAGCAGCCACGACGCTAGCGGGGGTGGGGAGCAGTTCTTC
CDR3: CASSHDASGGGEQFF

V: TRBV9
J: TRBJ2-1
D: NA
size: once
DNA: TGTGCCAGCAGCGGGGAGATCAATGAGCAGTTCTTC
CDR3: CASSGEINEQFF

V: TRBV27
J: TRBJ2-7
D: NA
size: NA
DNA: TGTGCCAGCACCGATGTCGGACCCACCTACGAGCAGTACTTC
CDR3: CASTDVGPTYEQYF

V: TRBV4-3
J: TRBJ1-2
D: TRBD1
size: few
DNA: TGCGCCAGCAGCCAAGGGACAGGATCTGCTAACTATGGCTACACCTTC
CDR3: CASSQGTGSANYGYTF

V: TRBV4-2
J: TRBJ2-3
D: NA
size: few
DNA: TGTGCCAGCAGCTTAGCGGACGACACAGATACGCAGTATTTT
CDR3: CASSLADDTDTQYF

V: TRBV15
J: TRBJ2-1
D: NA
size: NA
DNA: TGTGCCACCAGCAGAGTACAGTCCTTCCCATTCTTC
CDR3: CATSRVQSFPFF

V: TRBV4-1
J: TRBJ2-7
D: TRBD2
size: NA
DNA: TGCGCCAGCAGCCAAGTCCCGACTAGCGGGAGCTACGAGCAGTACTTC
CDR3: CASSQVPTSGSYEQYF

V: TRBV5-6
J: TRBJ2-7
D: NA
size: NA
DNA: TGTGCCAGCAGCTGGGCTGAATCGGGGGCCTCCTACGAGCAGTACTTC
CDR3: CASSWAESGASYEQYF

V: TRBV5-1
J: TRBJ1-2
D: NA
size: NA
DNA: TGCGCCAGCAGCTTGACCTGGCAGGCGCCTAACTATGGCTACACCTTC
CDR3: CASSLTWQAPNYGYTF

V: TRBV27
J: TRBJ1-5
D: NA
size: NA
DNA: TGTGCCAGCAGTTTACAAGGGCTCAATCAGCCCCAGCATTTT
CDR3: CASSLQGLNQPQHF

V: TRBV7-9
J: TRBJ1-2
D: TRBD1
size: NA
DNA: TGTGCCAGCAGCTTAGATCCGGGACAGGGCTATGGCTACACCTTC
CDR3: CASSLDPGQGYGYTF

V: TRBV4-1
J: TRBJ2-7
D: NA
size: NA
DNA: TGCGCCAGCAGCCAAGGAAACCTTCCCTCGGAGCAGTACTTC
CDR3: CASSQGNLPSEQYF

V: TRBV5-1
J: TRBJ2-7
D: TRBD2
size: NA
DNA: TGCGCCAGCAGCCTAGGACTAGCGGGGCGCCTCTCCTACGAGCAGTACTTC
CDR3: CASSLGLAGRLSYEQYF

V: TRBV6-1
J: TRBJ2-5
D: TRBD2
size: NA
DNA: TGTGCCAGCAGAGGACCCAGACTAGCGGAGACCCAGTACTTC
CDR3: CASRGPRLAETQYF

V: TRBV28
J: TRBJ2-1
D: NA
size: NA
DNA: TGTGCCAGCAGTAGCTTAAGCGGTCACAATGAGCAGTTCTTC
CDR3: CASSSLSGHNEQFF

V: TRBV10-3
J: TRBJ2-1
D: TRBD2
size: NA
DNA: TGTGCCATCAGTGCCGGGACTAGCGGGCTCAATGAGCAGTTCTTC
CDR3: CAISAGTSGLNEQFF

V: TRBV5-6
J: TRBJ2-5
D: NA
size: NA
DNA: TGTGCCAGCAGCTTGGCAGGGCTCCAAGAGACCCAGTACTTC
CDR3: CASSLAGLQETQYF

V: TRBV5-1
J: TRBJ2-6
D: TRBD1
size: NA
DNA: TGCGCCAGCAGCGAACCGGGACAGGCGGACTCTGGGGCCAACGTCCTGACTTTC
CDR3: CASSEPGQADSGANVLTF

V: TRBV4-1
J: TRBJ1-1
D: NA
size: few
DNA: TGCGCCAGCAGCCAAGAGGGGCCAGCTATGAACACTGAAGCTTTCTTT
CDR3: CASSQEGPAMNTEAFF

V: TRBV30
J: TRBJ1-1
D: TRBD1
size: NA
DNA: TGTGCCCAGGGACAGGGGATACGGCGGGGCGACACTGAAGCTTTCTTT
CDR3: CAQGQGIRRGDTEAFF